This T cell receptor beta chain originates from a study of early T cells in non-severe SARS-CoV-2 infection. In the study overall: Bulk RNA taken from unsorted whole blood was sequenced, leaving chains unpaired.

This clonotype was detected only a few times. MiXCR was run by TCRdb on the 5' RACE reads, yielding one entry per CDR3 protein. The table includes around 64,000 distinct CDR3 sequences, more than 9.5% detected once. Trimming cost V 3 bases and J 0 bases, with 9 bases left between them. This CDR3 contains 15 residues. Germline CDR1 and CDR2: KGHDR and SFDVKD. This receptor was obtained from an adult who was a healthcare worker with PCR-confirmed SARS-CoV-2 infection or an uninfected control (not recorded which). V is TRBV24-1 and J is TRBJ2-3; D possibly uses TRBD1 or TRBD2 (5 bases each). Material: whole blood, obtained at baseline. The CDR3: CATSDGTRSTDTQYF. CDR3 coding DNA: TGTGCCACCAGTGATGGGACGCGGAGCACAGATACGCAGTATTTT.